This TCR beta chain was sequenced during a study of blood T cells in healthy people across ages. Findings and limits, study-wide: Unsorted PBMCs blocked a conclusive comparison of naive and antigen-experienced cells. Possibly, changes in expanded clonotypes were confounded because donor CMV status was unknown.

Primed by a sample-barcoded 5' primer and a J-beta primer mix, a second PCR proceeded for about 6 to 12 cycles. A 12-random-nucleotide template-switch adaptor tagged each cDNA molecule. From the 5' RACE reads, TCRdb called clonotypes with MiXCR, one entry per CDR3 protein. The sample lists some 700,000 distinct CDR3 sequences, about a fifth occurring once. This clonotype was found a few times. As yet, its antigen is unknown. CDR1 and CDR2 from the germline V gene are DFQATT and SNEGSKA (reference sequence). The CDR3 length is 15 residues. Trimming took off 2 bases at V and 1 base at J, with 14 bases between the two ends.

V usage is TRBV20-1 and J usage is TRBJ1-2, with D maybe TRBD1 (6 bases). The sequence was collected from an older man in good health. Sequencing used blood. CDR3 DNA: TGCAGTGCTAGACTCCAGGCCAGGGGTAACTATGGCTACACCTTC. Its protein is CSARLQARGNYGYTF.